This T cell receptor beta chain was obtained from a study of identical twins. V was pared by 4 bases and J by 6 bases, with 9 bases of the junction left unmatched. The V gene's germline CDR1 is KGHSH and CDR2 LQKENI. CDR3 size: 16 residues. A universal primer site was added by template switching, and unique molecular identifiers were carried by the cDNA. TCRdb called the 5' RACE reads again in MiXCR, with one record for every CDR3 protein. This sample has about 920,000 distinct CDR3 sequences, with more than 9% found just once. This clonotype was observed a few times. This sample was also put to use in a study of yellow fever vaccine responses in identical twins.

The rearrangement links TRBV18 to TRBJ2-2; 9 nucleotides line up with TRBD1. Sequencing used PBMCs. This clonotype was sampled from a woman in her late teens or twenties in good health. CDR3 loop: CASSLHPDRGAGELFF. CDR3 nucleotides: TGTGCCAGCTCACTACACCCGGACAGGGGAGCCGGGGAGCTGTTTTTT.